The rows below give T cell receptor beta chains drawn from one sample of a study of technical replicates of blood from several donors. Using immunoSEQ multiplex PCR, the repertoire was profiled, and TCRdb retains in-frame clones only, with some absent. The top ten hold around 0.2% of the sample, which has tens of thousands of clones, almost 98% seen once. The sequencing sample was made of T cells isolated from PBMCs. These receptors were collected from a human donor in good health. Each CDR3 is given with its conserved first and last residue. A D gene is named only where the DNA matches it firmly. Size values are once, few and many counts, or a class for expanded clones, and some rows have none.

d_call j_call clone_size v_call cdr3_aa cdr3_nt
TRBD1 TRBJ1-1 . TRBV5-1 CASSLSPGDRATEAFF TGCGCCAGCAGCTTAAGTCCCGGGGACAGGGCCACTGAAGCTTTCTTT
. TRBJ2-7 once TRBV28 CASNDVGGTDEQYF TGTGCCAGTAACGACGTCGGGGGAACCGACGAGCAGTACTTC
. TRBJ1-1 . TRBV5-1 CASSFAGGKGSTEAFF TGCGCCAGCAGCTTCGCGGGGGGGAAGGGTTCCACTGAAGCTTTCTTT
. TRBJ2-3 . TRBV9 CASSVSGFTDTQYF TGTGCCAGCAGCGTTAGCGGATTCACAGATACGCAGTATTTT
. TRBJ1-1 . TRBV9 CASSVTGHTLLNTEAFF TGTGCCAGCAGCGTGACAGGTCATACTCTTTTAAACACTGAAGCTTTCTTT
TRBD1 TRBJ2-5 . TRBV19 CASSTFSGQGFQETQYF TGTGCCAGTAGTACCTTCTCCGGACAGGGATTCCAAGAGACCCAGTACTTC
TRBD1 TRBJ1-5 . TRBV30 CAWRRRDRGDQPQHF TGTGCCTGGAGACGCCGGGACAGGGGGGATCAGCCCCAGCATTTT
. TRBJ1-1 . TRBV30 CAWSSGINTEAFF TGTGCCTGGAGTTCGGGAATTAACACTGAAGCTTTCTTT
TRBD1 TRBJ2-1 . TRBV4-1 CASSQGPRQGSKYNEQFF TGCGCCAGCAGCCAAGGCCCTAGACAGGGGTCCAAATACAATGAGCAGTTCTTC
TRBD1 TRBJ2-5 . TRBV11-2 CASSTHDRAKYQETQYF TGTGCCAGCAGCACCCACGACAGGGCAAAGTACCAAGAGACCCAGTACTTC
TRBD1 TRBJ2-7 . TRBV5-4 CASSYGQGTYEQYF TGTGCCAGCAGCTATGGACAGGGGACCTACGAGCAGTACTTC
TRBD2 TRBJ2-5 . TRBV11-1 CASKDLAVQETQYF TGTGCCAGCAAGGATCTAGCGGTCCAAGAGACCCAGTACTTC
. TRBJ1-3 few TRBV7-8 CASSFQGFPSSGNTIYF TGTGCCAGCAGCTTCCAGGGGTTCCCTTCTTCTGGAAACACCATATATTTT
TRBD2 TRBJ2-1 once TRBV7-7 CASSATSGTSGRVDQFF TGTGCCAGCAGCGCGACCTCCGGGACTAGCGGGAGAGTAGATCAGTTCTTC
. TRBJ2-1 . TRBV5-1 CASSLAPSFYEQFF TGCGCCAGCAGCTTGGCCCCGTCGTTTTATGAGCAGTTCTTC
. TRBJ1-1 . TRBV9 CASSVAEWRGTEAFF TGTGCCAGCAGCGTAGCTGAGTGGAGGGGAACTGAAGCTTTCTTT
TRBD1 TRBJ1-5 . TRBV30 CAWSIGQGSWSNQPQHF TGTGCCTGGAGTATTGGACAGGGGTCATGGAGCAATCAGCCCCAGCATTTT
. TRBJ1-5 . TRBV19 CASTVTGLSNQPQHF TGTGCCAGTACTGTGACAGGCCTTAGCAATCAGCCCCAGCATTTT
TRBD1 TRBJ2-6 . TRBV27 CASSTIRTGTGGSYGANVLTF TGTGCCAGCAGCACCATAAGAACCGGGACAGGGGGTTCGTATGGGGCCAACGTCCTGACTTTC
. TRBJ2-7 . TRBV29-1 CSGTTGFGYEQYF TGCAGCGGGACGACAGGATTTGGTTACGAGCAGTACTTC
. TRBJ2-3 . TRBV19 CASRRTWALNTDTQYF TGTGCCAGTAGACGAACTTGGGCCCTTAACACAGATACGCAGTATTTT
. TRBJ1-1 . TRBV28 CASSLSPDRSNTEAFF TGTGCCAGCAGTTTATCCCCTGACAGGTCTAACACTGAAGCTTTCTTT
. TRBJ2-7 once TRBV7-6 CASSPRQIPVEQYF TGTGCCAGCAGCCCCAGACAGATCCCTGTCGAGCAGTACTTC
TRBD1 TRBJ1-5 . TRBV6-4 CASSIGTGPNQPQHF TGTGCCAGCAGTATCGGGACAGGGCCAAATCAGCCCCAGCATTTT
TRBD2 TRBJ2-1 few TRBV7-9 CASSRLAVSEQFF TGTGCCAGCAGCCGACTAGCGGTCAGTGAGCAGTTCTTC
TRBD2 TRBJ2-1 . TRBV4-1 CASSQVPSGGAVDEQFF TGCGCCAGCAGCCAAGTGCCTAGCGGGGGGGCGGTAGATGAGCAGTTCTTC
. TRBJ1-2 once TRBV4-1 CASSQDSWAGYTF TGCGCCAGCAGCCAAGATTCATGGGCGGGCTACACCTTC
TRBD1 TRBJ2-7 . TRBV6-1 CASSTGQAEQYF TGTGCCAGCAGTACCGGACAGGCCGAGCAGTACTTC
. TRBJ1-1 . TRBV4-1 CASSQPTASTEAFF TGCGCCAGCAGCCAGCCGACAGCCTCCACTGAAGCTTTCTTT
. TRBJ1-1 . TRBV10-1 CASSESRGGANTEAFF TGCGCCAGCAGTGAGTCGAGGGGGGGGGCGAACACTGAAGCTTTCTTT
. TRBJ2-3 . TRBV7-9 CASSLQGTDTQYF TGTGCCAGCAGCTTACAGGGGACAGATACGCAGTATTTT
. TRBJ1-5 . TRBV5-1 CASSLEGLGQPQHF TGCGCCAGCAGCTTAGAGGGTTTGGGGCAGCCCCAGCATTTT
TRBD2 TRBJ2-1 once TRBV9 CASGYSGTINEQFF TGTGCCAGCGGATATTCCGGGACTATCAATGAGCAGTTCTTC
. TRBJ1-1 . TRBV5-1 CASSLGSRTEAFF TGCGCCAGCAGCTTGGGGTCGCGGACTGAAGCTTTCTTT
TRBD2 TRBJ2-7 . TRBV5-4 CASSSTSSSYEQYF TGTGCCAGCAGCTCGACTAGCAGCTCCTACGAGCAGTACTTC